Reported below is one TCR beta chain. Its antigen remains undetermined. No base qualities exist here, and no much larger clone lies one base off it. Spanning cysteine to phenylalanine, the CDR3 consists of 13 amino acids. The retained sequence is limited to the CDR3, 39 bases, with the frame set at the first base. V and J lose 4 bases and 5 bases, and a span of 11 bases separates them. Via the germline V gene, CDR1 is MNHEY and CDR2 SVGAGI. To prepare the library, the immunoSEQ multiplex PCR assay was applied. The table was pulled from immuneACCESS by TCRdb, which kept in-frame rearrangements only. Such tables lose some clones; where checked, under half of the loss comes from unresolved V genes, and the rest has no known cause. Counted in this sample were about 110,000 clones; 65% to 80% of them appeared once. About 5.1% of the sample is held by the ten biggest clonotypes. The data are from a study of PD-1 blockade in mismatch repair-deficient tumors (TCRdb year 2017). For the wider study: Between late 2013 and September 2016, the trial enrolled some 86 consecutive patients with 12 mismatch repair-deficient cancer types, every one of whom had been previously treated and was progressing. Tumor-associated T cell clones in the peripheral blood of patients responding to PD-1 blockade were tracked using deep sequencing of TCR CDR3 regions.

For each enrolled patient, mismatch repair deficiency was established using either polymerase chain reaction or immunohistochemistry. TCR sequencing was carried out for three patients who responded to pembrolizumab therapy. The phase II trial prospectively tested pembrolizumab PD-1 blockade in advanced mismatch repair-deficient cancers regardless of tissue of origin. Peripheral blood T cell samples were gathered serially, both before PD-1 blockade started and at multiple time points afterward. The timing of each blood sample was reported as weeks after the first dose of pembrolizumab. What the work shows at the level of the full study, not this receptor alone: Clones residing in the tumor, which were often undetectable in blood before treatment, expanded quickly after pembrolizumab and then contracted, generally before radiologic responses.

Source: peripheral blood, taken 60 weeks after starting pembrolizumab. This clonotype originated in an adult with mismatch repair-deficient cancer. This chain is built from TRBV6-5 and TRBJ1-1; no D gene is confidently identified. The CDR3 region has the sequence CASSFVLETEAFF. The DNA sequence is as follows: TGTGCCAGCAGTTTCGTCCTGGAGACTGAAGCTTTCTTT.